This T cell receptor (beta chain) was profiled in a study of blood T cell repertoires in COVID-19. Original analysis: Reference gene primer amplification in the assay estimated nucleated cell counts. Produced via immunoSEQ multiplex PCR; TCRdb's table is partial and in-frame only. V and J calls and clone size are given by that table; D and trimming were obtained from the DNA. Among approximately 440,000 clones listed, 90% were seen once. Enrollees, about 18 to 95 years old, lived in about two dozen US areas. Participants' own reports of clinical history determined their cohort assignment. This clone appeared many times. The junction had 5 bases not matched to a gene; V was cut back by 2 bases and J by 6 bases. CDR1 and CDR2 (germline): GTSNPN, SVGIG (reference sequence). The CDR3 covers 14 residues.

The origin of this receptor is a man between 18 and 35 years old who had recovered from COVID-19. This sequence joins TRBV30 and TRBJ2-2, with TRBD1 matching over 8 bases. Material for sequencing was PBMCs or T cells enriched from blood (not recorded which). The CDR3 loop reads CAWSRQGFSGELFF. CDR3 sequence (DNA): TGTGCCTGGAGTAGACAGGGGTTTTCCGGGGAGCTGTTTTTT.